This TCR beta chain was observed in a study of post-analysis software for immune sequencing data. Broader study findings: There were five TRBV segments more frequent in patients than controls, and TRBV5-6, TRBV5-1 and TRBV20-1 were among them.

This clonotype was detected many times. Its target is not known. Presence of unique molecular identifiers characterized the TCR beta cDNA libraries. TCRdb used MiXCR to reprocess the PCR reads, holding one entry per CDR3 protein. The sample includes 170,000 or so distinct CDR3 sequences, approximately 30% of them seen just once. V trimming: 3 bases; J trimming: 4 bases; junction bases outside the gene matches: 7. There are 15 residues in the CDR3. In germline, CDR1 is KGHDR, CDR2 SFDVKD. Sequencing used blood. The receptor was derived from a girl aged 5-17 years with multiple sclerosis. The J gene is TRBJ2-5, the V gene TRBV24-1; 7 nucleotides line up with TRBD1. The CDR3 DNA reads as TGTGCCACCAGTGATAGACAGGGCCGGGGAGAGACCCAGTACTTC. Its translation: CATSDRQGRGETQYF.